These 29 T cell receptor beta chains originate from one sample sequenced in a study of blood T cell repertoires in COVID-19. Some clones are missing from TCRdb's copy, which holds only in-frame ones; the method was immunoSEQ multiplex PCR. The sample has about 200,000 clones, roughly 88% seen once. Material: PBMCs or T cells enriched from blood (not recorded which). The receptors were sampled from a man aged 35 to 55 with acute COVID-19.

This sequence joins TRBV2 and TRBJ2-1; no clear D gene. Between the trimmed V and J ends, which lost 7 bases and 6 bases, there was a span of 10 bases. Looked up from germline, CDR1 is SNHLY and CDR2 is FYNNEI. The CDR3 is 12 amino acids. CDR3: CASNIAVNEQFF. CDR3 bases: TGTGCCAGCAACATCGCAGTCAATGAGCAGTTCTTC. Full variable domain (rest looked up from reference TRBV2 and TRBJ2-1): EPEVTQTPSHQVTQMGQEVILRCVPISNHLYFYWYRQILGQKVEFLVSFYNNEISEKSEIFDDQFSVERPDGSNFTLKIRSTKLEDSAMYFCASNIAVNEQFFGPGTRLTVL.

V is TRBV5-1 and J is TRBJ2-7; D ambiguous. The ends were cut back, 4 bases at V and 2 bases at J, with 16 bases in the middle. This CDR3 region has 15 residues. Germline CDR1 reads SGHRS; CDR2 reads YFSETQ. The CDR3 nucleotides are TGCGCCAGCAGCCCTATCTATGGCGGCCCCTACGAGCAGTACTTC. As protein: CASSPIYGGPYEQYF.

The chain joins TRBV5-1 to TRBJ2-7, with TRBD1 matching over 11 bases. The CDR3 sequence is 14 residues long. V was clipped by 4 bases and J by 3 bases; unmatched bases: 3. From germline, CDR1 is SGHRS and CDR2 YFSETQ. The CDR3 region has the DNA TGCGCCAGCAGCGCCGGGACAGGGGGCTACGAGCAGTACTTC. Translation gives CASSAGTGGYEQYF.

The rearrangement links TRBV5-1 to TRBJ2-3; D gene ambiguous. The CDR3 has 13 residues. CDR1 is SGHRS, CDR2 YFSETQ, per germline. V was trimmed by 0 bases and J by 3 bases, leaving 5 bases between them. In DNA form, the CDR3 reads TGCGCCAGCAGCTTGGCTTTTACAGATACGCAGTATTTT. Encoded protein: CASSLAFTDTQYF. The variable domain in full, completed from reference TRBV5-1 and TRBJ2-3, reads KAGVTQTPRYLIKTRGQQVTLSCSPISGHRSVSWYQQTPGQGLQFLFEYFSETQRNKGNFPGRFSGRQFSNSRSEMNVSTLELGDSALYLCASSLAFTDTQYFGPGTRLTVL.

The chain combines TRBV11-3 with TRBJ1-6; no clear D. The CDR3 has 15 residues. V was trimmed by 4 bases and J by 7 bases, leaving 14 bases between them. The germline V gene encodes CDR1 SGHNT and CDR2 YENEEA. CDR3 protein: CASSSFGRRNSPLHF. The CDR3 DNA reads TGTGCCAGCAGCTCCTTTGGGAGGCGGAATTCACCCCTCCACTTT.

This sequence joins TRBV27 and TRBJ2-5; tentatively, D is TRBD2 (6 bases). The CDR3 consists of 13 residues. CDR1 MNHEY and CDR2 SMNVEV come from the germline V gene (reference sequence). V dropped 7 bases and J dropped 4 bases, with 13 bases sitting between them. The CDR3 DNA is TGTGCCAGCAAACTGGGGGGAAGAGAGACCCAGTACTTC. Amino acids: CASKLGGRETQYF.

The rearrangement links TRBV19 to TRBJ2-3; 10 bases are shared with TRBD1. The CDR3 has 14 amino acids. Germline trimming cut 7 bases from V and 4 bases from J; bases unmatched to any gene: 5. CDR1 is LNHDA, CDR2 SQIVND, per germline (reference sequence). The CDR3 spells CASTMGQGSDTQYF. The DNA for the CDR3 is TGTGCCAGTACCATGGGACAGGGGTCAGATACGCAGTATTTT. Combining the CDR3 with reference TRBV19 and TRBJ2-3 gives the whole variable domain DGGITQSPKYLFRKEGQNVTLSCEQNLNHDAMYWYRQDPGQGLRLIYYSQIVNDFQKGDIAEGYSVSREKKESFPLTVTSAQKNPTAFYLCASTMGQGSDTQYFGPGTRLTVL.

The chain joins TRBV4-1 to TRBJ2-2; D is undetermined. The germline CDR1 and CDR2 sequences are MGHRA and YSYEKL. CDR3 length: 16 residues. V gave up 3 bases and J gave up 6 bases, with 17 bases separating them. The CDR3, as DNA: TGCGCCAGCAGCCATGCCGGGTCCCATGGTGCCGGGGAGCTGTTTTTT. Its translation: CASSHAGSHGAGELFF.

V and J are TRBV2 and TRBJ2-7; 8 bases are a match to TRBD1. Germline V CDR1 and CDR2: SNHLY, FYNNEI. There are 16 residues in the CDR3. V gave up 7 bases and J gave up 0 bases; unmatched junction bases: 11. For the CDR3, the DNA is TGTGCCAGCATCATACAGGGGGGAACAATCTCCTACGAGCAGTACTTC. Amino acid sequence: CASIIQGGTISYEQYF. Full variable domain (missing parts from reference TRBV2 and TRBJ2-7): EPEVTQTPSHQVTQMGQEVILRCVPISNHLYFYWYRQILGQKVEFLVSFYNNEISEKSEIFDDQFSVERPDGSNFTLKIRSTKLEDSAMYFCASIIQGGTISYEQYFGPGTRLTVT.

CDR3 in DNA: TGTGCCAGTAGTATAAAATCGGGGGACAACACTGAAGCTTTCTTT. Protein: CASSIKSGDNTEAFF. The chain uses TRBV19 and TRBJ1-1; maybe TRBD1 (5 bases). Germline V gene lookup returns CDR1 LNHDA and CDR2 SQIVND (reference sequence). V gave up 2 bases and J gave up 2 bases, with 12 bases separating them. CDR3 size: 15 residues.

To note about this clone: Other nucleotide sequences in the sample specify the same CDR3. This chain joins TRBV27 and TRBJ2-7; D is unresolved. Per germline, CDR1 MNHEY and CDR2 SMNVEV (reference sequence). Trimming pared 3 bases from V and 0 bases from J, leaving 6 bases between. The length of the CDR3 is 13 residues. The CDR3: CASSLGNSYEQYF. DNA of the CDR3: TGTGCCAGCAGTTTGGGCAACTCCTACGAGCAGTACTTC.

This clone is a singleton in its sample. The chain links TRBV27 to TRBJ1-5; possibly TRBD1 for D (6 bases). V shed 11 bases and J shed 6 bases, with 17 bases lying between them. CDR3 size: 13 residues. The germline CDR1 and CDR2 sequences are MNHEY and SMNVEV (reference sequence). CDR3 loop: CAAGTLIGQPQHF. The DNA for the CDR3 is TGTGCCGCCGGGACACTTATAGGTCAGCCCCAGCATTTT.

The genes are TRBV6-2 or TRBV6-3 and TRBJ1-5; D is ambiguous. V lost 5 bases, J lost 3 bases, and 14 bases lay in between. This CDR3 has 15 amino acids. The germline gives CDR1 MNHEY, CDR2 SVGEGT. The CDR3 coding sequence is TGTGCCAGCAGTCTGCCCCAGGCTTTCAATCAGCCCCAGCATTTT. It encodes CASSLPQAFNQPQHF.

The CDR3 nucleotides read TGTGCCAGCAGCTCGAATAGCGGGGTGGCCTACGAGCAGTACTTC. Residues: CASSSNSGVAYEQYF. The rearrangement links TRBV7-2 to TRBJ2-7; 8 positions agree with TRBD2. The CDR3 totals 15 residues. CDR1 and CDR2 from the germline V gene are SGHTA and FQGNSA. The V gene end was trimmed by 4 bases and the J gene end by 2 bases; junction bases not matched to a gene: 7.

This clone was seen only once. This chain uses TRBV1 with TRBJ2-1; the D call in the table, TRBD2, was not verified against the DNA. TRBV1 is a recognized pseudogene. The CDR3 contains 15 residues. The CDR3 spells CTSSQLSGSKNEQFF. The CDR3, as DNA: TGCACCAGCAGCCAACTGAGCGGGAGCAAAAATGAGCAGTTCTTC.

J is TRBJ2-1 and V is TRBV18; the match to TRBD2 covers 9 bases. Germline CDR1 is KGHSH and CDR2 is LQKENI. The CDR3 sequence is 18 residues long. With 0 bases clipped from V and 5 bases from J, the junction kept 11 bases outside the gene matches. The CDR3 nucleotides read TGTGCCAGCTCACCACCAGGGACTAGCAGAGTTGCCCACAATGAGCAGTTCTTC. Translated: CASSPPGTSRVAHNEQFF. The full variable domain, with the rest looked up from reference TRBV18 and TRBJ2-1, is NAGVMQNPRHLVRRRGQEARLRCSPMKGHSHVYWYRQLPEEGLKFMVYLQKENIIDESGMPKERFSAEFPKEGPSILRIQQVVRGDSAAYFCASSPPGTSRVAHNEQFFGPGTRLTVL.

This clone was observed once. The chain employs TRBV2 and TRBJ1-1; no definite D call. The CDR3 loop spans 14 amino acids. CDR1 SNHLY and CDR2 FYNNEI come from the germline V gene. V dropped 9 bases and J dropped 2 bases, with 16 bases sitting between them. CDR3 sequence: CASGPRTVNTEAFF. The CDR3 bases are TGTGCCAGTGGCCCCAGGACTGTCAACACTGAAGCTTTCTTT.

The CDR3: CASSKERTTDTQYF. The CDR3 coding sequence is TGTGCCAGCAGTAAAGAGCGGACCACAGATACGCAGTATTTT. The chain links TRBV6-4 to TRBJ2-3, with a weak D call TRBD2 (5 bases). V was shortened by 5 bases and J by 2 bases, with 11 bases between the two germline ends. This CDR3 region has 14 residues. The germline gives CDR1 MRHNA, CDR2 SNTAGT.

This rearrangement joins TRBV6-5 to TRBJ2-7; no clear D gene. The CDR3 extends over 14 amino acids. V dropped 0 bases and J dropped 0 bases, with 6 bases sitting between them. Germline-derived CDR1 and CDR2 are MNHEY and SVGAGI. The DNA of the CDR3 is TGTGCCAGCAGTTACTCAAGGAGCTCCTACGAGCAGTACTTC. Its protein product is CASSYSRSSYEQYF.

The rearrangement uses TRBV6-4 and TRBJ2-6, with 7 bases aligning to TRBD2. Germline V gene lookup returns CDR1 MRHNA and CDR2 SNTAGT. The CDR3 covers 15 residues. Trimming took 4 bases from V and 2 from J; bases not matched to a gene: 2. The CDR3 protein is CASSGEGAGANVLTF. CDR3 DNA sequence: TGTGCCAGCAGTGGGGAGGGAGCTGGGGCCAACGTCCTGACTTTC.

The V and J genes are TRBV18 and TRBJ1-5; D is undetermined. This CDR3 region has 16 residues. CDR1 and CDR2 from the germline V gene are KGHSH and LQKENI. The V and J ends lost 1 base and 0 bases respectively, with 10 bases between them. The chain's CDR3 is CASSPQRTDSNQPQHF. The CDR3 DNA reads TGTGCCAGCTCACCACAGCGGACGGATAGCAATCAGCCCCAGCATTTT.

The chain recombines TRBV6-1 with TRBJ1-5, with 7 bases matching TRBD1. Unmatched junction bases numbered 4, after V lost 1 base and J lost 7 bases. The CDR3 length is 14 residues. Germline V gene sequence: CDR1 MNHNS, CDR2 SASEGT. The CDR3 coding sequence is TGTGCCAGCAGTGAAGACAGGGGCGGACAGCCCCAGCATTTT. Encoded protein: CASSEDRGGQPQHF.

V is TRBV2 and J is TRBJ2-1; 7 bases are shared with TRBD2. Germline CDR1 and CDR2: SNHLY and FYNNEI. The V and J ends lost 2 bases and 8 bases, in that order; junction bases with no gene match: 9. The CDR3 sequence is 15 residues long. The CDR3 sequence: CASSERTIRGDEQFF. The CDR3 DNA reads TGTGCCAGCAGTGAAAGGACGATACGGGGGGATGAGCAGTTCTTC.

This clone was detected only a few times. V usage is TRBV19 and J usage is TRBJ1-2; D gene uncertain. The V gene's germline CDR1 is LNHDA and CDR2 SQIVND (reference sequence). V lost 3 bases to trimming and J lost 8 bases, with 16 bases between them. The CDR3 has 14 residues. CDR3 sequence (DNA): TGTGCCAGTAGTATGATTACTTCTAGTGGCGGCTACACCTTC. This codes for CASSMITSSGGYTF. Full variable domain (remainder filled in from reference TRBV19 and TRBJ1-2): DGGITQSPKYLFRKEGQNVTLSCEQNLNHDAMYWYRQDPGQGLRLIYYSQIVNDFQKGDIAEGYSVSREKKESFPLTVTSAQKNPTAFYLCASSMITSSGGYTFGSGTRLTVV.

In this sample, this clone turned up a few times. V and J are TRBV5-1 and TRBJ2-5, with TRBD2 as a possible D gene (6 bases). Germline values: CDR1 SGHRS, CDR2 YFSETQ. This CDR3 comprises 14 residues. V gave up 6 bases and J gave up 3 bases, with 15 bases separating them. The CDR3 spells CASTIGSLEETQYF. The CDR3 DNA reads TGCGCCAGCACTATCGGGAGTTTAGAAGAGACCCAGTACTTC.

The V and J genes are TRBV6-5 and TRBJ1-2; 8 bases fit TRBD1. J was trimmed by 5 bases and V by 6 bases; bases with no gene match: 8. There are 14 residues in the CDR3. The germline gives CDR1 MNHEY, CDR2 SVGAGI. In DNA, the CDR3 is TGTGCCAGCAGAGGACAGGGAGGCCCGTATGGCTACACCTTC. It codes for CASRGQGGPYGYTF.

V and J are TRBV29-1 and TRBJ1-2, with D perhaps matching TRBD1 (5 bases). This CDR3 has 12 amino acids. Looked up from germline, CDR1 is SQVTM and CDR2 is ANQGSEA. V was trimmed by 3 bases and J by 7 bases, leaving 12 bases between them. The CDR3 is CSVDWGRGGYTF. The CDR3 DNA follows: TGCAGCGTTGATTGGGGCCGTGGTGGCTACACCTTC.

This clone was detected many times. This chain uses TRBV5-5 with TRBJ2-2; possible D gene TRBD1, 5 bases. The CDR3 contains 15 residues. CDR1 is SGHKS, CDR2 YYEKEE, per germline (reference sequence). V was shortened by 7 bases and J by 4 bases, with 17 bases between the two germline ends. The CDR3 here is CASSTQGFGTGELFF. The DNA for the CDR3 is TGTGCCAGCTCTACCCAGGGTTTTGGCACCGGGGAGCTGTTTTTT.

The chain uses TRBV10-2 and TRBJ2-2, with D possibly TRBD2 on 5 matching bases. V was clipped by 2 bases and J by 3 bases, with 10 bases between them. Germline V gives CDR1 WSHSY, CDR2 SAAADI. This CDR3 region has 15 residues. CDR3: CASSERRTDTGELFF. The CDR3 region has the DNA TGCGCCAGCAGTGAGAGGAGGACCGACACCGGGGAGCTGTTTTTT.